The sequence of this T cell receptor beta chain was determined in a study of T cell repertoires in cytomegalovirus infection. Study-wide context: It can be stated that public TCR beta signatures indicated CMV infection as well as a matching HLA type.

MiXCR, run by TCRdb on the reads, gives a single entry per CDR3 protein. The sample records roughly 280,000 distinct CDR3 sequences, 8% to 9.5% being singletons. In its sample, this clonotype was seen many times. Its target is not known. Study outcomes and limitations: Dominating the ex vivo response were TCR beta clonotypes that were CMV-specific and HLA-C-restricted.

The CDR3 length is 12 residues. V was trimmed by 4 bases and J by 2 bases, leaving 5 bases between them. CDR1 and CDR2 (germline): SGHTA, FQGNSA. This receptor was taken from a human donor in good health (CMV status not recorded). Some clones in this sample may be carry-over from other donors' samples. Material for sequencing was PBMCs. This chain uses TRBV7-2 with TRBJ1-1, with D unclear. CDR3 in amino acids: CASSYINTEAFF. The CDR3 DNA reads as TGTGCCAGCAGCTACATCAACACTGAAGCTTTCTTT.